This record covers a single T cell receptor (beta chain). This receptor's antigen is unknown. The input lacks base qualities; no much larger clone sits a single base away. Participants in the prospective study were aged roughly 18 to 100 years, lived in approximately 26 United States geographic areas, and enrolled through a virtual design. To assign participants to cohorts, the prospective study relied on clinical history that participants themselves reported in a screening survey and a study questionnaire. In the prospective study, whole blood, serum and a nasopharyngeal or oropharyngeal swab were collected from each participant by mobile phlebotomists. Additional blood draws and questionnaires over a roughly two-month period could optionally be provided by prospective study participants. Prospective study blood samples were shipped either frozen or at room temperature before DNA extraction. The data derive from a study of blood T cell repertoires in COVID-19 (dated by TCRdb to between 2020 and 2021). General notes on the study: Samples from collaborators originated in the United States, Italy and Spain and spanned both the acute and convalescent phases of COVID-19. The material from the prospective study consisted of cDNA or gDNA derived from T cells, B-cell-depleted T cells, or PBMCs. The dataset comprised deeply sampled blood TCRbeta repertoires from subjects exposed to, actively infected with, or recovered from COVID-19. The repertoires were released in a freely available public database intended as a resource for research on the immune response to SARS-CoV-2. The samples were drawn from the first 160 participants of the ongoing ImmuneRACE study and from roughly 1,300 subjects provided by 6 global collaborators. Sample metadata almost always included a de-identified subject ID, COVID-19 status, age in years and sex. Where available, HLA class I and class II types were taken from metadata supplied by the sample provider and were not determined by assay-based typing. What the work shows at the level of the full study, not this receptor alone: How much clinical and demographic metadata was included differed by source and by participant, and the metadata was provided uncurated.

TCRbeta CDR3 regions were amplified from genomic DNA by means of the immunoSEQ Assay, a bias-controlled multiplex PCR. From the authors' description of their analysis: Within the assay, amplification of reference gene primers was used to estimate how many nucleated cells each sample contained. To quantify the absolute abundance of each unique TCRbeta CDR3 rearrangement, sequence reads were collapsed and filtered. Productive Simpson clonality was computed per sample as the square root of Simpson's diversity index over productive rearrangements. What TCRdb holds here is the immuneACCESS table cut down to in-frame rearrangements. Part of the clones is not present; checked against another copy, under half of the missing clones reflect an unresolved V gene, and the others are unexplained. That table supplies the V and J calls and clone size; D and trimming were determined from the DNA. For this sample there are more than 200,000 clones; 89% appear just once. In total, the top ten clones hold around 4.2% of the sample.

There are 16 amino acids in the CDR3, from cysteine to phenylalanine inclusive. Only the CDR3 DNA stays, 48 bases, in frame from base 1. A distance of 13 bases separates the germline ends of V and J, which lose 0 bases and 2 bases respectively. The germline V gene gives CDR1 as SGDLS and CDR2 as YYNGEE. The source is a woman between 25 and 40 years old with acute COVID-19. The specimen was PBMCs or T cells enriched from blood (not recorded which). The sequence joins TRBV9 to TRBJ2-3, with TRBD2 as a weak D call on 7 bases. The DNA reads as follows: TGTGCCAGCAGCGTAGGCCGACGGGGGGCCACAGATACGCAGTATTTT. This yields the protein CASSVGRRGATDTQYF.